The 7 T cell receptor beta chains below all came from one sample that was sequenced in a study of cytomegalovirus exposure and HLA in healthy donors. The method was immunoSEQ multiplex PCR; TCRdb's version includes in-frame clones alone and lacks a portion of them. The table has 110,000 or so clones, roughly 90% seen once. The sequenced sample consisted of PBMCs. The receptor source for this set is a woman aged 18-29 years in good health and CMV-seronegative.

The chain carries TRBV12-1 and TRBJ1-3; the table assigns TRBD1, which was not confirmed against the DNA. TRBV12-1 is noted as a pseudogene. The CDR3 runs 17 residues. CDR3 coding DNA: TGTGCCAGCAGCCTGAATTCCAGGGGATACTCTGGAAACACCATATATTTT. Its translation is CASSLNSRGYSGNTIYF.

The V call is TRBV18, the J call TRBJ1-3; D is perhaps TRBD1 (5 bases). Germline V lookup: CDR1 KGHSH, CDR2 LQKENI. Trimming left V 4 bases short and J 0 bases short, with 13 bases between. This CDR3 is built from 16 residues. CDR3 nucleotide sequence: TGTGCCAGCTCACAAATGACAGTTAGCTCTGGAAACACCATATATTTT. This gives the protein CASSQMTVSSGNTIYF.

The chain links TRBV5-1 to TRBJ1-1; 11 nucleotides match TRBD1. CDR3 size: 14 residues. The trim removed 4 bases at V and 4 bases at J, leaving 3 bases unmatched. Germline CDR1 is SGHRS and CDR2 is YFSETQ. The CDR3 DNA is TGCGCCAGCAGCGGACAGGGGGCGAGCACTGAAGCTTTCTTT. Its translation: CASSGQGASTEAFF.

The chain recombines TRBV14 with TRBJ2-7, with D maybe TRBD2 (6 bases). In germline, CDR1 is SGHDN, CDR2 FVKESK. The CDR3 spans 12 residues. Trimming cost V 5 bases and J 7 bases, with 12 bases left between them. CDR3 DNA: TGTGCCAGCAGCGGGGCGGGGCTGGAGCAGTACTTC. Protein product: CASSGAGLEQYF.

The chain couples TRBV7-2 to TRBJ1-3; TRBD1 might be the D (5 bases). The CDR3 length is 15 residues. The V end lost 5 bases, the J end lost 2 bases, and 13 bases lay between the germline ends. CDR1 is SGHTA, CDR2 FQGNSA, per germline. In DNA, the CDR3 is TGTGCCAGCAGCCTACTTTGGGGGGCTGGAAACACCATATATTTT. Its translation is CASSLLWGAGNTIYF.

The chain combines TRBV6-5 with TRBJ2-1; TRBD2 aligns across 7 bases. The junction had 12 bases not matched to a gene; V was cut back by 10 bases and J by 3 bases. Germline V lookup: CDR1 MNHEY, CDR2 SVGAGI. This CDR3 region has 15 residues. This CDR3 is CAIRPLTGGYNEQFF. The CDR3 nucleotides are TGTGCCATCAGGCCCTTAACGGGGGGCTACAATGAGCAGTTCTTC.

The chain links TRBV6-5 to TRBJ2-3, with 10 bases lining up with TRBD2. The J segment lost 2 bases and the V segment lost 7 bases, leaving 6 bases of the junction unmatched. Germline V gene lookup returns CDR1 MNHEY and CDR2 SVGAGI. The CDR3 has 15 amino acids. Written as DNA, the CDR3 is TGTGCCAGCACCCGGACTAGCGGAACCACAGATACGCAGTATTTT. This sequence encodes CASTRTSGTTDTQYF.